This TCR beta chain was sequenced in a study of T cells expressing NK-cell markers. Study details: Sorted CD3+CD56+NKG2C+, CD3+CD56+NKG2C- and CD3+CD56-NKG2C+ T cells supplied TCR beta repertoires. Seven donors tested HCMV-seropositive and one tested seronegative among the eight sequenced.

Beta-chain TCR cDNA was generated via 5'RACE template switching with UMIs. From its re-call of the 5' RACE reads, TCRdb lists each CDR3 protein once, without DNA. This sample's clone table lists about 540,000 distinct CDR3 sequences. This CDR3 region has 13 residues. Germline CDR1 reads MNHEY; CDR2 reads SMNVEV (reference sequence). Study outcomes and limitations: Researchers report these clonotypes also headed the CD3+CD56-NKG2C+ fraction in a few donors.

As concerns this clonotype: Its antigen is still unknown.

The receptor's source is a young man in good health. The rearrangement links TRBV27 to TRBJ2-1. The sequenced sample consisted of blood T cells: a sorted CD56 or NKG2C T cell subset, CD4+ or CD8+ T cells, or bulk PBMC T cells (not recorded which). The chain's CDR3 is CASSLSHRNEQFF.